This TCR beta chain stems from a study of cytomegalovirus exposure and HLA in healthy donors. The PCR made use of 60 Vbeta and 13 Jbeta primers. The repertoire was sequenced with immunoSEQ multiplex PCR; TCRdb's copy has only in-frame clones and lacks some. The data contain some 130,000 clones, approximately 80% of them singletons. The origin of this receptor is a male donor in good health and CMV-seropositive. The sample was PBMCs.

The CDR3 coding sequence is TGTGCCAGCAGCTTAGGGAGCAGAAATCAGCCCCAGCATTTT. It is translated as CASSLGSRNQPQHF. The rearrangement links TRBV7-2 to TRBJ1-5; the D is unclear. The CDR3 spans 14 residues. V dropped 1 base and J dropped 4 bases, with 8 bases sitting between them. Germline CDR1 is SGHTA and CDR2 is FQGNSA.